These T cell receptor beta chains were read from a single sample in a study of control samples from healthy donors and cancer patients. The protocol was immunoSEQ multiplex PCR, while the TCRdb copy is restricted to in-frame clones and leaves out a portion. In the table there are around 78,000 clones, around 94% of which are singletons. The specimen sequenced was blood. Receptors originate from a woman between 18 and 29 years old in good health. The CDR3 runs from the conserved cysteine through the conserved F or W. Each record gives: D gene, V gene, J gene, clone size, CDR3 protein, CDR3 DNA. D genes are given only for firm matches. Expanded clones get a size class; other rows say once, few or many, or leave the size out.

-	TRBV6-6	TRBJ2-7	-	CASSYSRKGEEQYF	TGTGCCAGCAGTTACTCGAGGAAGGGAGAGGAGCAGTACTTC
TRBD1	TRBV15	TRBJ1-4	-	CATERGTGSGNEKLFF	TGTGCCACTGAGAGAGGGACAGGGTCAGGAAATGAAAAACTGTTTTTT
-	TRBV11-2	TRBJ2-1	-	CASSPHYQRDEQFF	TGTGCCAGCAGCCCGCACTACCAGCGGGATGAGCAGTTCTTC
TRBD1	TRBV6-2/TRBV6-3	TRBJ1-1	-	CASSYTGTGENTEAFF	TGTGCCAGCAGTTACACCGGGACAGGGGAGAACACTGAAGCTTTCTTT
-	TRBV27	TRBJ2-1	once	CASSFAGANNEQFF	TGTGCCAGCAGTTTTGCGGGGGCGAACAATGAGCAGTTCTTC
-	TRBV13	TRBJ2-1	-	CASSLNMRLDYNEQFF	TGTGCCAGCAGCCTGAACATGAGGCTGGACTACAATGAGCAGTTCTTC
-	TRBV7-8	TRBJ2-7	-	CASSSYPYEQYF	TGTGCCAGCAGCTCCTATCCCTACGAGCAGTACTTC
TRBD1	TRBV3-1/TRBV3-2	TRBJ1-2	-	CASSQGQGHINYGYTF	TGTGCCAGCAGCCAGGGACAGGGGCACATTAACTATGGCTACACCTTC
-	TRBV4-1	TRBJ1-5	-	CASSQDPRTEQPQHF	TGCGCCAGCAGCCAAGATCCCCGGACAGAGCAGCCCCAGCATTTT
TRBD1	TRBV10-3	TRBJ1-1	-	CAISAVDRGEWGTEAFF	TGTGCCATCAGTGCCGTTGACAGGGGGGAGTGGGGCACTGAAGCTTTCTTT
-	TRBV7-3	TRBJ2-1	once	CASSPSGGYNEQFF	TGTGCCAGCAGTCCTTCTGGCGGCTACAATGAGCAGTTCTTC
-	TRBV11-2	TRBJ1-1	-	CASTPGVATPTEAFF	TGTGCCAGCACCCCGGGGGTTGCTACGCCCACTGAAGCTTTCTTT
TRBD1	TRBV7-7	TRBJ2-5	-	CASSQGQGQETQYF	TGTGCCAGCAGCCAAGGACAGGGCCAAGAGACCCAGTACTTC
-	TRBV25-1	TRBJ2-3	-	CASSPPVGGPSTDTQYF	TGTGCCAGCAGTCCCCCGGTAGGGGGACCCAGCACAGATACGCAGTATTTT
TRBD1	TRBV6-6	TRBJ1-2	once	CASRERTGGIDGYTF	TGTGCCAGCAGGGAACGGACAGGGGGCATCGATGGCTACACCTTC
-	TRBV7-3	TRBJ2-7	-	CASSLEGADAYEQYF	TGTGCCAGCAGCTTGGAAGGGGCCGACGCCTACGAGCAGTACTTC
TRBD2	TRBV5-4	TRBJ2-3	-	CASKSSGGAVDTQYF	TGTGCCAGCAAATCTAGCGGGGGGGCGGTAGATACGCAGTATTTT
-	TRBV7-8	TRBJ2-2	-	CASSSPQGFTGELFF	TGTGCCAGCAGCTCGCCCCAGGGTTTTACCGGGGAGCTGTTTTTT
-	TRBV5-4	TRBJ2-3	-	CASSLFSTRDTQYF	TGTGCCAGCAGCCTATTCTCGACTAGAGATACGCAGTATTTT
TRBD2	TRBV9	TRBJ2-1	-	CASSVAHLAGVNEQFF	TGTGCCAGCAGCGTAGCTCATCTAGCGGGGGTTAATGAGCAGTTCTTC
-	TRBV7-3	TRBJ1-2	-	CASSLGLGYGYTF	TGTGCCAGCAGCTTAGGCCTCGGGTATGGCTACACCTTC
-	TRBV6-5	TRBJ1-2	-	CASSYSGQFKYGYTF	TGTGCCAGCAGTTACTCAGGGCAGTTCAAATATGGCTACACCTTC
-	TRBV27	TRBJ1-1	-	CASRVGGNTNTEAFF	TGTGCCAGCAGGGTCGGGGGAAATACGAACACTGAAGCTTTCTTT
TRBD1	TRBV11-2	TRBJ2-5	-	CASSQGSRGKETQYF	TGTGCCAGCAGCCAAGGAAGCAGGGGGAAAGAGACCCAGTACTTC
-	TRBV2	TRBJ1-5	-	CASNDRLSNQPQHF	TGTGCCAGTAACGACAGGCTTAGCAATCAGCCCCAGCATTTT
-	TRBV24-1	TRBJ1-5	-	CATSDQAQPQHF	TGTGCCACCAGTGATCAAGCACAGCCCCAGCATTTT
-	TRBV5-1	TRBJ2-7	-	CAPHPGTRGYEQYF	TGCGCCCCACATCCGGGGACAAGAGGATACGAGCAGTACTTC